This T cell receptor (beta chain) was identified during a study of response to subunit inactivated influenza vaccine. TCRdb re-called the RT-PCR reads through MiXCR, storing one row per CDR3 protein. The sample records roughly 500,000 distinct CDR3 sequences, 25% being singletons. This clonotype has only a few counts. The sample here was CD4+ T cells sorted from PBMCs, taken roughly 5 days after vaccination. This receptor was obtained from a man over 45 who received an inactivated influenza vaccine.

DNA of the CDR3: TGTGCCAGCAAATCGACAGGGGGCACCTACGAGCAGTACTTC. Amino acids: CASKSTGGTYEQYF. The rearrangement links TRBV27 to TRBJ2-7, with 10 bases aligning to TRBD1. Germline CDR1 is MNHEY and CDR2 is SMNVEV (reference sequence). The length of the CDR3 is 14 residues. Germline trimming cut 7 bases from V and 2 bases from J; bases unmatched to any gene: 5.